Listed below are T cell receptor beta chains from one sample, sequenced in a study of T cells in narcolepsy. Here immunoSEQ multiplex PCR was the method, and the copy in TCRdb shows in-frame clones only, minus some. The data show under 25,000 clones, approximately 84% seen once. The specimen sequenced was CD45RA- memory CD4+ T cells from PBMCs. The receptors shown here come from a human donor with narcolepsy. The CDR3 runs from the conserved cysteine through the conserved F or W. A D gene is named only where the DNA matches it firmly. Where a row states a size, it is once, few, many or the class of an expanded clone; other rows omit it.

J gene: TRBJ1-1; D gene: NA; CDR3 length: 15; V gene: TRBV7-8; clone size: NA; CDR3 DNA: TGTGCCAGCAGCTACGATGGGAAAATGAACACTGAAGCTTTCTTT; CDR3 protein: CASSYDGKMNTEAFF
J gene: TRBJ2-5; D gene: TRBD1; CDR3 length: 13; V gene: TRBV7-2; clone size: NA; CDR3 DNA: TGTGCCAGCACCTCAGGGGGCCCCGGGGCCCAGTACTTC; CDR3 protein: CASTSGGPGAQYF
J gene: TRBJ1-3; D gene: NA; CDR3 length: 15; V gene: TRBV5-5; clone size: NA; CDR3 DNA: TGTGCCAGCAGCTTGGCCCAGGGTACTGGAAACACCATATATTTT; CDR3 protein: CASSLAQGTGNTIYF
J gene: TRBJ2-1; D gene: NA; CDR3 length: 15; V gene: TRBV19; clone size: once; CDR3 DNA: TGTGCCAGTACCATAGGGTCCCGGGGGGCCGGGGAGCAGTTCTTC; CDR3 protein: CASTIGSRGAGEQFF
J gene: TRBJ2-1; D gene: NA; CDR3 length: 16; V gene: TRBV23-1; clone size: NA; CDR3 DNA: TGCGCCAGCAGTCTCGCCCCCCTAGAGGGAAACAATGAGCAGTTCTTC; CDR3 protein: CASSLAPLEGNNEQFF
J gene: TRBJ2-7; D gene: NA; CDR3 length: 13; V gene: TRBV2; clone size: few; CDR3 DNA: TGTGCCAGCATTCCAGGGGATTCCTACGAGCAGTACTTC; CDR3 protein: CASIPGDSYEQYF
J gene: TRBJ1-5; D gene: TRBD1; CDR3 length: 15; V gene: TRBV6-6; clone size: NA; CDR3 DNA: TGTGCCAGCTACCGGGACAGGGGACAGCGACAGCCCCAGCATTTT; CDR3 protein: CASYRDRGQRQPQHF
J gene: TRBJ2-7; D gene: TRBD1; CDR3 length: 15; V gene: TRBV5-5; clone size: NA; CDR3 DNA: TGTGCCAGCAGCTTGGTCCAGGGGGCTACCGGCGAGCAGTACTTC; CDR3 protein: CASSLVQGATGEQYF
J gene: TRBJ2-3; D gene: NA; CDR3 length: 15; V gene: TRBV19; clone size: NA; CDR3 DNA: TGTGCCAGTATGGCCATGGGGGTCTCCACAGATACGCAGTATTTT; CDR3 protein: CASMAMGVSTDTQYF
J gene: TRBJ2-2; D gene: TRBD2; CDR3 length: 15; V gene: TRBV10-3; clone size: NA; CDR3 DNA: TGTGCCATCAGCCCTAGCGGGCGGAACACCGGGGAGCTGTTTTTT; CDR3 protein: CAISPSGRNTGELFF
J gene: TRBJ1-4; D gene: NA; CDR3 length: 13; V gene: TRBV27; clone size: once; CDR3 DNA: TGTGCCAGCAGTTTATCGTACAATGAAAAACTGTTTTTT; CDR3 protein: CASSLSYNEKLFF
J gene: TRBJ2-1; D gene: TRBD2; CDR3 length: 14; V gene: TRBV7-6; clone size: once; CDR3 DNA: TGTGCCAGCAGCTCCGGACTAGCTTCGAATGAGCAGTTCTTC; CDR3 protein: CASSSGLASNEQFF
J gene: TRBJ1-1; D gene: NA; CDR3 length: 14; V gene: TRBV5-1; clone size: NA; CDR3 DNA: TGCGCCAGCACACAACTACAGGGAACGGGTGAAGCTTTCTTT; CDR3 protein: CASTQLQGTGEAFF
J gene: TRBJ2-1; D gene: NA; CDR3 length: 13; V gene: TRBV10-3; clone size: NA; CDR3 DNA: TGTGCCATCAGTAAACAGGGAAACAATGAGCAGTTCTTC; CDR3 protein: CAISKQGNNEQFF
J gene: TRBJ2-7; D gene: TRBD2; CDR3 length: 15; V gene: TRBV9; clone size: NA; CDR3 DNA: TGTGCCAGCAGCGTAGATTATGGGAGGGGCTACGAGCAGTACTTC; CDR3 protein: CASSVDYGRGYEQYF
J gene: TRBJ2-1; D gene: TRBD2; CDR3 length: 20; V gene: TRBV10-2; clone size: NA; CDR3 DNA: TGCGCCAGCAGTGAAGATCTAGCGGGAAGTCGGGCTAATCGGATCGATGAGCAGTTCTTC; CDR3 protein: CASSEDLAGSRANRIDEQFF
J gene: TRBJ2-7; D gene: TRBD2; CDR3 length: 16; V gene: TRBV11-2; clone size: NA; CDR3 DNA: TGTGCCAGCAGCTTAGATCTAACTAGCGGGGCCTACGAGCAGTACTTC; CDR3 protein: CASSLDLTSGAYEQYF
J gene: TRBJ1-2; D gene: NA; CDR3 length: 12; V gene: TRBV14; clone size: NA; CDR3 DNA: TGTGCCAGCAGCCAAGATTGGGGAGGCTACACCTTC; CDR3 protein: CASSQDWGGYTF
J gene: TRBJ2-7; D gene: NA; CDR3 length: 11; V gene: TRBV18; clone size: NA; CDR3 DNA: TGTGCCAGCTCACCAAAGGAGAAGCAGTACTTC; CDR3 protein: CASSPKEKQYF
J gene: TRBJ2-3; D gene: TRBD2; CDR3 length: 16; V gene: TRBV5-8; clone size: once; CDR3 DNA: TGTGCCAGCAGCTTAAGCGGGACCGTGGGCACAGATACGCAGTATTTT; CDR3 protein: CASSLSGTVGTDTQYF
J gene: TRBJ2-3; D gene: NA; CDR3 length: 15; V gene: TRBV4-2; clone size: NA; CDR3 DNA: TGTGCCAGCAGCCAAGATTCATTTAGCACAGATACGCAGTATTTT; CDR3 protein: CASSQDSFSTDTQYF
J gene: TRBJ1-6; D gene: TRBD1; CDR3 length: 18; V gene: TRBV5-1; clone size: NA; CDR3 DNA: TGCGCCAGCAGCCCCCGGGACAGGCAAAGCTCCTATAATTCACCCCTCCACTTT; CDR3 protein: CASSPRDRQSSYNSPLHF
J gene: TRBJ2-1; D gene: NA; CDR3 length: 16; V gene: TRBV11-3; clone size: NA; CDR3 DNA: TGTGCCAGCAGCTTAGATGTAGCGGAGACCCTGGATGAGCAGTTCTTC; CDR3 protein: CASSLDVAETLDEQFF
J gene: TRBJ2-1; D gene: NA; CDR3 length: 15; V gene: TRBV5-1; clone size: NA; CDR3 DNA: TGCGCCAGCAGCTTTGGGACCGGACTCAACAATGAGCAGTTCTTC; CDR3 protein: CASSFGTGLNNEQFF
J gene: TRBJ1-2; D gene: NA; CDR3 length: 12; V gene: TRBV5-1; clone size: NA; CDR3 DNA: TGCGCCAGCAGCTTACGTGGATCAGAGAACACCTTC; CDR3 protein: CASSLRGSENTF
J gene: TRBJ1-3; D gene: NA; CDR3 length: 15; V gene: TRBV6-1; clone size: few; CDR3 DNA: TGTGCCAGCAGAGGGCGGCAGATCGATGGAAACACCATATATTTT; CDR3 protein: CASRGRQIDGNTIYF
J gene: TRBJ1-5; D gene: NA; CDR3 length: 14; V gene: TRBV28; clone size: NA; CDR3 DNA: TGTGCCAGCCGGGGTTCAGGGAATAATCAGCCCCAGCATTTT; CDR3 protein: CASRGSGNNQPQHF
J gene: TRBJ2-7; D gene: TRBD2; CDR3 length: 16; V gene: TRBV7-2; clone size: few; CDR3 DNA: TGTGCCAGCAGCTTATACCGACTAGCGGGATCCTACGAGCAGTACTTC; CDR3 protein: CASSLYRLAGSYEQYF
J gene: TRBJ2-7; D gene: NA; CDR3 length: 14; V gene: TRBV10-3; clone size: few; CDR3 DNA: TGTGCCATCAGTGAGTCGTCGGGCTGGGACGAGCAGTACTTC; CDR3 protein: CAISESSGWDEQYF